This paragraph covers one T cell receptor (beta chain) sequence. Its antigen is as yet unknown. One entry per CDR3 protein, called by TCRdb with MiXCR from the reads. The sample contains roughly 730,000 distinct CDR3 sequences, 33% of which appear only once. Germline V gene sequence: CDR1 MNHEY, CDR2 SMNVEV (reference sequence). The CDR3 loop spans 18 amino acids. Germline trimming cut 0 bases from V and 4 bases from J; bases unmatched to any gene: 10. The record originates from a study of T cell repertoires in cytomegalovirus infection. About the study: Recently identified HLA-C-restricted CMV epitopes and well-studied HLA-B-restricted CMV epitopes were used by the study. A matching HLA type, together with CMV infection, was signaled by public TCR beta signatures. Findings of the study overall: The study found HLA-C-restricted CMV-specific TCR beta clonotypes dominating the ex vivo response.

The TCR sequence derives from a human donor in good health (CMV status not recorded). Some clones in this sample may be carry-over from other donors' samples. The chain uses TRBV27 and TRBJ2-7; 12 bases are a match to TRBD2. Sequences were derived from cultured PBMCs, sampled from culture after CMV antigen stimulation. In nucleotides, the CDR3 is TGTGCCAGCAGTTTATCCGGACTAGCGGGGAACTACGTGTACGAGCAGTACTTC. Protein product: CASSLSGLAGNYVYEQYF.